The clone carrying this T cell receptor (beta chain) was counted many times. Antigen specificity is unknown. These data belong to a study of T cells in Graves' hyperthyroidism and ophthalmopathy. Ophthalmopathy cases met thresholds of Clinical Activity Score at least 3, NOSPECS grade at least 4 and duration under 3 months. Uncontrolled infection, other autoimmune disease, pregnancy or lactation disqualified patients from enrolment. TCR beta CDR3 region amplification was performed from RNA transcripts. First-round RT-PCR with HTBI primers amplified the TCR CDR3 region. TCRdb reanalysed the multiplex PCR reads using MiXCR and keeps one entry per CDR3 protein. The sample lists approximately 620,000 distinct CDR3 sequences; more than 15% were seen once. General study findings and limits: Researchers found most expanded thyroid clonotypes above 0.001 in blood as well. Ophthalmopathy was model-predicted a median about 6.9 months pre-onset.

The CDR3 covers 12 residues. The germline CDR1 and CDR2 sequences are GTSNPN and SVGIG (reference sequence). Trimming removed 4 bases from V and 6 bases from J; junction bases left unmatched: 0. The TCR comes from a woman in her forties with Graves' ophthalmopathy. Sequencing was performed on blood. The V call is TRBV30, the J call TRBJ2-3; 11 bases match TRBD2. The CDR3 protein is CAWTSGGDTQYF. CDR3 coding DNA: TGTGCCTGGACTAGCGGGGGGGATACGCAGTATTTT. Together with reference TRBV30 and TRBJ2-3, the CDR3 gives the full variable domain: SQTIHQWPATLVQPVGSPLSLECTVEGTSNPNLYWYRQAAGRGLQLLFYSVGIGQISSEVPQNLSASRPQDRQFILSSKKLLLSDSGFYLCAWTSGGDTQYFGPGTRLTVL.